A selection of T cell receptor beta chains follows, all from one sample in a study of T cell responses to AZD1222 COVID-19 vaccine. Clones were sequenced by immunoSEQ multiplex PCR, and TCRdb holds only the in-frame ones, with some missing. Of about 100,000 clones listed, about 86% were seen once; the top ten hold over 3%. Sequencing used peripheral blood, obtained on day 0 of AZD1222 vaccination. Receptors were obtained from an adult in good health. Each CDR3 is given with its conserved first and last residue. A D gene is named only where the DNA matches it firmly. Clone size appears in some rows only: once, few, many, or a class for an expanded clone.

d_call clone_size j_call v_call cdr3_aa cdr3_nt
- once TRBJ2-4 TRBV19 CASSIGQGVGIQYF TGTGCCAGTAGTATAGGCCAGGGAGTTGGCATTCAGTACTTC
- - TRBJ1-1 TRBV7-8 CASSLQGPGTAFF TGTGCCAGCAGCCTACAGGGCCCCGGCACGGCTTTCTTT
- - TRBJ2-3 TRBV6-1 CASSEYINRGTDTQYF TGTGCCAGCAGTGAATATATAAACAGGGGCACAGATACGCAGTATTTT
- - TRBJ1-1 TRBV28 CASRQMGAQGSEAFF TGTGCCAGCAGACAGATGGGGGCGCAGGGGTCTGAAGCTTTCTTT
- - TRBJ2-6 TRBV5-1 CASSLEAGTGANVLTF TGCGCCAGCAGCTTGGAGGCGGGAACTGGGGCCAACGTCCTGACTTTC
TRBD2 few TRBJ2-3 TRBV5-1 CASSWETRGGADTQYF TGCGCCAGCAGCTGGGAGACTCGCGGGGGGGCAGATACGCAGTATTTT
- - TRBJ1-2 TRBV27 CASSLGPVGYGYTF TGTGCCAGCAGTCTAGGACCAGTGGGCTATGGCTACACCTTC
- few TRBJ1-6 TRBV4-2 CASSQVSGGWDSPLHF TGTGCCAGCAGCCAAGTCTCGGGGGGATGGGATTCACCCCTCCACTTT
TRBD2 - TRBJ2-1 TRBV2 CASRKGGLAGRSYNEQFF TGTGCCAGCAGGAAGGGTGGACTAGCGGGGCGCTCCTACAATGAGCAGTTCTTC
- - TRBJ1-1 TRBV15 CATSRPDSTEAFF TGTGCCACCAGCAGACCGGACAGCACTGAAGCTTTCTTT
- - TRBJ2-7 TRBV7-9 CASSLSRIGIRYEQYF TGTGCCAGCAGCTTATCACGGATCGGTATCCGATACGAGCAGTACTTC
- - TRBJ2-7 TRBV27 CAKADRKGSSYEQYF TGTGCCAAAGCCGACAGGAAAGGATCGTCCTACGAGCAGTACTTC
- - TRBJ1-6 TRBV7-2 CASSPEGHEGSPLHF TGTGCCAGCAGCCCGGAGGGACATGAGGGTTCACCCCTCCACTTT
- - TRBJ2-7 TRBV3-1/TRBV3-2 CASSRRQGEQYF TGTGCCAGCAGCCGCCGACAAGGCGAGCAGTACTTC
- - TRBJ2-3 TRBV12-3/TRBV12-4 CASTLGPSRKYF TGTGCCAGCACCTTGGGGCCAAGCCGCAAGTATTTT
TRBD2 - TRBJ2-5 TRBV27 CASSLSSGVSGTQYF TGTGCCAGCAGTTTGAGCAGCGGGGTATCTGGGACCCAGTACTTC
- - TRBJ1-1 TRBV5-6 CASSRLGGGMNTEAFF TGTGCCAGCAGCCGACTCGGCGGGGGGATGAACACTGAAGCTTTCTTT
TRBD2 - TRBJ2-3 TRBV7-3 CASSLLPRGTQYF TGTGCCAGCAGCCTACTACCGCGGGGGACGCAGTATTTT
TRBD1 - TRBJ1-4 TRBV25-1 CASTGTGYEKLFF TGTGCCAGCACCGGGACAGGGTATGAAAAACTGTTTTTT
TRBD1 - TRBJ1-5 TRBV19 CASSTHRDRGNQPQHF TGTGCCAGTAGTACTCACCGGGACAGGGGAAATCAGCCCCAGCATTTT
- once TRBJ1-2 TRBV30 CAWSVGGDYGYTF TGTGCCTGGAGTGTAGGGGGGGACTATGGCTACACCTTC
- once TRBJ2-3 TRBV19 CASSKEFRDTQYF TGTGCCAGTAGTAAAGAGTTTAGAGATACGCAGTATTTT
TRBD1 - TRBJ1-5 TRBV19 CASSPDREGQPQHF TGTGCCAGTAGTCCCGACAGGGAAGGACAGCCCCAGCATTTT
- - TRBJ1-6 TRBV7-2 CASSRPGYSPLHF TGTGCCAGCAGCAGGCCGGGTTATTCACCCCTCCACTTT
- few TRBJ1-1 TRBV16 CASSQWRNTEAFF TGTGCCAGCAGCCAATGGCGAAACACTGAAGCTTTCTTT
- - TRBJ1-1 TRBV6-4 CASRTTGGTEAFF TGTGCCAGCAGGACGACAGGCGGCACTGAAGCTTTCTTT
TRBD2 once TRBJ2-1 TRBV6-5 CASSYPGLAGREQFF TGTGCCAGCAGTTACCCAGGACTAGCGGGAAGAGAGCAGTTCTTC
- - TRBJ1-2 TRBV7-9 CASSLTGTAYGYTF TGTGCCAGCAGCTTAACCGGGACGGCCTATGGCTACACCTTC
TRBD1 - TRBJ1-1 TRBV7-2 CASRPGGALSEAFF TGTGCCAGCAGACCAGGGGGGGCGTTGTCTGAAGCTTTCTTT
TRBD1 - TRBJ2-3 TRBV29-1 CSATDRGQTKDTQYF TGCAGCGCCACCGACAGGGGGCAGACGAAAGATACGCAGTATTTT
- - TRBJ1-4 TRBV19 CASRVTGYEKLFF TGTGCCAGTAGGGTTACAGGATATGAAAAACTGTTTTTT
- few TRBJ1-5 TRBV7-8 CASSLEMRGTYSNQPQHF TGTGCCAGCAGCTTAGAGATGAGGGGGACATATAGCAATCAGCCCCAGCATTTT
- - TRBJ2-1 TRBV6-4 CASSVSRNNEQFF TGTGCCAGCAGTGTGAGTCGGAACAATGAGCAGTTCTTC
TRBD1 few TRBJ2-1 TRBV6-1 CASSEARWSRGTNNEQFF TGTGCCAGCAGTGAAGCGAGGTGGAGCAGGGGGACAAACAATGAGCAGTTCTTC
- - TRBJ1-6 TRBV4-3 CASSQDTGAQGSPLHF TGCGCCAGCAGCCAAGATACGGGGGCGCAGGGTTCACCCCTCCACTTT
TRBD1 - TRBJ1-2 TRBV28 CASSSPDRGIGGAAYGYTF TGTGCCAGCAGTTCCCCGGACAGGGGGATTGGGGGGGCAGCCTATGGCTACACCTTC
TRBD1 - TRBJ1-1 TRBV19 CASSRQGAGDTEAFF TGTGCCAGTAGTCGACAGGGGGCGGGGGACACTGAAGCTTTCTTT
TRBD1 once TRBJ2-7 TRBV3-1/TRBV3-2 CASSQDPDRASSLHLCWEQYF TGTGCCAGCAGCCAAGATCCTGACAGGGCGAGCTCATTACACCTCTGTTGGGAGCAGTACTTC
- - TRBJ1-4 TRBV5-4 CASRPGQRFATNEKLFF TGTGCCAGCAGACCTGGACAGCGATTTGCAACTAATGAAAAACTGTTTTTT
TRBD1 - TRBJ1-2 TRBV19 CASRDRGPYGYTF TGTGCCAGTAGAGACAGGGGGCCCTATGGCTACACCTTC
- - TRBJ2-4 TRBV6-5 CASSYDRTKNIQYF TGTGCCAGCAGCTACGACAGGACTAAAAACATTCAGTACTTC
- - TRBJ1-5 TRBV5-1 CASSLNGGNQPQHF TGCGCCAGCAGCTTGAATGGGGGCAATCAGCCCCAGCATTTT
- - TRBJ2-2 TRBV7-2 CASSLGASGELFF TGTGCCAGCAGCCTGGGGGCCTCCGGGGAGCTGTTTTTT
TRBD1 - TRBJ1-5 TRBV5-6 CASSYRGGSNQPQHF TGTGCCAGCAGCTACAGGGGCGGCAGCAATCAGCCCCAGCATTTT
TRBD2 - TRBJ2-1 TRBV6-1 CASSEARLAANEQFF TGTGCCAGCAGTGAAGCGCGACTAGCTGCCAATGAGCAGTTCTTC
- - TRBJ2-5 TRBV5-4 CASSPGSNQETQYF TGTGCCAGCAGCCCCGGGAGTAACCAAGAGACCCAGTACTTC
TRBD2 - TRBJ2-1 TRBV9 CASSASGTTPDNEQFF TGTGCCAGCAGCGCCAGCGGGACTACCCCCGACAATGAGCAGTTCTTC
TRBD1 - TRBJ1-6 TRBV25-1 CASSSHETGANSPLHF TGTGCCAGCAGTTCCCACGAGACAGGGGCAAATTCACCCCTCCACTTT
- - TRBJ1-5 TRBV4-1 CASSPRQVTNQPQHF TGCGCCAGCAGCCCGCGACAGGTGACCAATCAGCCCCAGCATTTT
- - TRBJ1-1 TRBV7-3 CASKLAGMNTEAFF TGTGCCAGCAAACTGGCAGGGATGAACACTGAAGCTTTCTTT
TRBD2 - TRBJ2-3 TRBV18 CASSPASGGPDTQYF TGTGCCAGCTCACCGGCTAGCGGGGGGCCGGATACGCAGTATTTT
- - TRBJ2-2 TRBV11-2 CASSLDVRPGELFF TGTGCCAGCAGCTTAGATGTCAGGCCCGGGGAGCTGTTTTTT
- - TRBJ1-4 TRBV19 CASSIRAQRNEKLFF TGTGCCAGTAGTATAAGGGCACAGCGTAATGAAAAACTGTTTTTT